This T cell receptor (beta chain) was sequenced for a study of cytomegalovirus exposure and HLA in healthy donors. Study findings and constraints: Sequences of the TCR beta chain were said to predict the HLA-A and HLA-B alleles of most subjects accurately.

Primers for the PCR totalled 60 Vbeta and 13 Jbeta. Profiled with immunoSEQ multiplex PCR; TCRdb holds only in-frame clones, not every one. This sample's clone table lists about 54,000 clones. The CDR3 is 17 residues long. With 4 bases clipped from V and 9 bases from J, the junction kept 13 bases outside the gene matches. CDR1 is SGHTA, CDR2 FQGNSA, per germline. As to this clone: Its target is unknown.

The TCR comes from a woman in her 40s in good health and CMV-seronegative. The source material was PBMCs. J is TRBJ2-7 and V is TRBV7-2; TRBD2 aligns across 15 bases. In DNA, the CDR3 is TGTGCCAGCAGCTCCCTGCCCGGACTAGCGGGAGGGGTGGGGCAGTACTTC. As protein: CASSSLPGLAGGVGQYF.